Sequencing of this T cell receptor (beta chain) was carried out in a study of OX40 agonist ivuxolimab in advanced cancers. Study at large: Partial responses were seen in three patients, one with hepatocellular carcinoma and two with cutaneous melanoma.

Only in-frame clones appear in the TCRdb table, and some are missing; sequencing was by immunoSEQ multiplex PCR. Of fewer than 120,000 clones in the sample, roughly 90% were seen once. V lost 4 bases to trimming and J lost 13 bases, with 16 bases between them. The CDR3 contains 13 residues. Germline V CDR1 and CDR2: LGHNA, YSLEER. Sample: CD4+ or CD8+ T cells sorted from blood, taken in a trial of the OX40 agonist ivuxolimab. The clonotype was recovered from an adult with an advanced solid tumor such as melanoma, head and neck, liver or kidney cancer. V usage is TRBV4-3 and J usage is TRBJ1-4; D possibly corresponds to TRBD1 (5 bases). CDR3 DNA sequence: TGCGCCAGCAGCCCGTTTTTCAGCGACAGACTGTTTTTT. It is translated as CASSPFFSDRLFF.